These 25 T cell receptor beta chains originate from one sample sequenced in a study of cytomegalovirus exposure and HLA in healthy donors. The PCR made use of 60 Vbeta and 13 Jbeta primers. Here immunoSEQ multiplex PCR was the method, and the copy in TCRdb shows in-frame clones only, minus some. Among about 170,000 clones listed, about three quarters were seen once. Source material: PBMCs. The receptor source for this set is a female donor in good health and CMV-seronegative.

The chain links TRBV27 to TRBJ2-5; D is possibly TRBD2 (6 bases). This CDR3 has 13 residues. Germline CDR1 and CDR2: MNHEY and SMNVEV (reference sequence). V was shortened by 4 bases and J by 2 bases, with 8 bases between the two germline ends. The CDR3 DNA sequence: TGTGCCAGCAGTTCGGGACTGCAAGAGACCCAGTACTTC. Encoded protein: CASSSGLQETQYF.

The rearrangement uses TRBV5-1 and TRBJ1-4; D is unresolved. CDR3 size: 16 residues. Trimming removed 2 bases from V and 3 bases from J, with 14 bases in between. The germline V gene has CDR1 SGHRS and CDR2 YFSETQ. The CDR3 bases are TGCGCCAGCAGCTTAGATTTAGGACTGTCTAATGAAAAACTGTTTTTT. Its protein is CASSLDLGLSNEKLFF.

The CDR3 loop reads CASSRGATEAFF. The CDR3 coding sequence is TGTGCCAGCAGCCGAGGTGCGACTGAAGCTTTCTTT. V gene TRBV5-4 combines with J gene TRBJ1-1; D call uncertain. The CDR3 consists of 12 residues. Germline CDR1 SGHNT, CDR2 YYREEE (reference sequence). Trimming shortened V by 4 bases and J by 5 bases, and 9 bases separated the two germline ends.

This chain joins TRBV19 and TRBJ1-2; 8 nucleotides agree with TRBD1. The CDR3 spans 14 residues. Losses at the gene ends were 4 bases for V and 7 bases for J; bases not matched to a gene: 8. CDR1 LNHDA and CDR2 SQIVND come from the germline V gene (reference sequence). The CDR3 loop reads CASSTQQGVGGYTF. DNA for the CDR3: TGTGCCAGTAGTACCCAACAGGGGGTCGGTGGCTACACCTTC.

This clone occurred a few times. V usage is TRBV4-3 and J usage is TRBJ1-4, with 9 bases identical to TRBD1. Germline V gene sequence: CDR1 LGHNA, CDR2 YSLEER. J gave up 6 bases and V 2 bases, and 7 bases lay outside the gene matches. The CDR3 length is 16 residues. The chain's CDR3 is CASSQRPGQGYEKLFF. CDR3 bases: TGCGCCAGCAGCCAACGACCGGGACAGGGCTATGAAAAACTGTTTTTT.

This chain links TRBV13 with TRBJ2-7; 7 nucleotides agree with TRBD1. In germline, CDR1 is PRHDT, CDR2 FYEKMQ (reference sequence). The CDR3 runs to 14 residues. With 4 bases clipped from V and 3 bases from J, the junction kept 6 bases outside the gene matches. CDR3 residues: CASSSLDRSYEQYF. In DNA form, the CDR3 reads TGTGCCAGCAGCTCCTTGGACAGGAGCTACGAGCAGTACTTC.

The gene calls are TRBV2 and TRBJ2-2; 7 bases are a match to TRBD2. Per the germline V gene, CDR1 is SNHLY and CDR2 is FYNNEI. With V trimmed by 2 bases and J by 7 bases, 1 base remained unmatched. The CDR3 contains 13 residues. The CDR3 DNA is TGTGCCAGCAGTGAAAGCGGGATCGGGGAGCTGTTTTTT. Its protein is CASSESGIGELFF.

This chain links TRBV1 with TRBJ2-5; the D call of TRBD2 is as the table states it, not checked on the DNA. TRBV1 counts as a pseudogene. CDR3 length equals 17 residues. CDR3 residues: CTSSQEASGGSQETQYF. CDR3 DNA sequence: TGCACCAGCAGCCAAGAGGCTAGCGGGGGTTCTCAAGAGACCCAGTACTTC.

The chain is built from TRBV29-1 and TRBJ1-3; 8 bases fit TRBD1. The germline V gene encodes CDR1 SQVTM and CDR2 ANQGSEA. The CDR3 covers 14 residues. V lost 6 bases and J lost 3; bases outside the gene matches: 7. CDR3 amino acids: CSVDQGAGGNTIYF. The CDR3 DNA reads TGCAGCGTCGACCAGGGGGCTGGTGGAAACACCATATATTTT.

About this clone: Other DNA sequences in this sample translate to the same CDR3. V is TRBV5-1 and J is TRBJ2-5; D unclear. The CDR3 is 11 amino acids. Between the trimmed V and J ends, which lost 5 bases and 2 bases, there was a span of 4 bases. Looked up from germline, CDR1 is SGHRS and CDR2 is YFSETQ. CDR3 bases: TGCGCCAGCAGTTTACAAGAGACCCAGTACTTC. As protein: CASSLQETQYF.

This clone is a singleton in its sample. J is TRBJ2-6 and V is TRBV9; tentatively, D is TRBD1 (6 bases). Trimming left V 5 bases short and J 0 bases short, with 6 bases between. Germline CDR1 SGDLS, CDR2 YYNGEE. CDR3 size: 14 residues. The CDR3 DNA sequence: TGTGCCAGCAGAGGGGGCTCTGGGGCCAACGTCCTGACTTTC. Translated, it gives CASRGGSGANVLTF.

The chain uses TRBV28 and TRBJ1-2; D is possibly TRBD1 (5 bases). The CDR3 has 14 residues. The germline V and J ends were trimmed by 3 bases and 1 base, with 9 bases remaining between them. Germline CDR1 reads MDHEN; CDR2 reads SYDVKM. In nucleotides, the CDR3 is TGTGCCAGCAGTTTGACAGCCATTAACTATGGCTACACCTTC. This sequence encodes CASSLTAINYGYTF.

This chain connects TRBV4-1 to TRBJ1-2; perhaps TRBD1 as D (6 bases). Germline CDR1 and CDR2: MGHRA and YSYEKL. The V gene lost 1 base and the J gene lost 14 bases, with 17 bases spanning the gap. This CDR3 contains 13 residues. The CDR3 sequence is CASSQVGQTRRTF. The CDR3 nucleotides read TGCGCCAGCAGCCAAGTAGGACAGACCCGAAGAACCTTC.

J is TRBJ2-2 and V is TRBV9; 7 bases align to TRBD2. Trimming at V came to 4 bases and at J to 4 bases, leaving 7 bases not matched to a gene. The CDR3 runs to 15 residues. The V gene's germline CDR1 is SGDLS and CDR2 YYNGEE. In nucleotides, the CDR3 is TGTGCCAGCAGCCCAGGGAGGGTTAGCACCGGGGAGCTGTTTTTT. Amino acid sequence: CASSPGRVSTGELFF.

The J gene is TRBJ2-6, the V gene TRBV7-9; no clear D gene. Trimming stripped 0 bases from V and 3 bases from J, with 9 bases between. Germline loops: CDR1 SEHNR, CDR2 FQNEAQ (reference sequence). CDR3 length equals 16 residues. The CDR3: CASSLARQLGANVLTF. For the CDR3, the DNA is TGTGCCAGCAGCTTAGCGCGGCAGCTTGGGGCCAACGTCCTGACTTTC.

This clone turned up a few times. The chain is built from TRBV28 and TRBJ1-6; D call uncertain. V lost 7 bases and J lost 8, with 15 bases in between. This CDR3 contains 14 residues. Germline V gene data show CDR1 as MDHEN and CDR2 as SYDVKM. CDR3 in amino acids: CASKNKAGHSPLHF. CDR3 DNA sequence: TGTGCCAGCAAGAATAAGGCAGGCCATTCACCCCTCCACTTT.

The chain carries TRBV19 and TRBJ1-1; maybe TRBD1 (5 bases). CDR3 size: 15 residues. Germline V lookup: CDR1 LNHDA, CDR2 SQIVND (reference sequence). Between the trimmed V and J ends, which lost 4 bases and 1 base, there was a span of 13 bases. The CDR3 DNA reads as TGTGCCAGTAGTACCAACTCACAGGAGAACACTGAAGCTTTCTTT. Its translation: CASSTNSQENTEAFF.

The chain couples TRBV7-2 to TRBJ2-7; TRBD1 might be the D (6 bases). With 5 bases removed from V and 5 bases from J, the gap between germline ends came to 19 bases. Germline V gene lookup returns CDR1 SGHTA and CDR2 FQGNSA. This CDR3 is 15 amino acids long. CDR3 sequence reads: CASSRTTTGFNEQYF. DNA for the CDR3: TGTGCCAGCAGCCGAACTACGACAGGTTTCAACGAGCAGTACTTC.

This clone came up once. The V call is TRBV10-3, the J call TRBJ2-1, with TRBD2 matching over 8 bases. The CDR3 covers 14 residues. V shed 8 bases, J shed 4 bases, and the junction held 7 bases outside the gene matches. Germline V CDR1 and CDR2: ENHRY, SYGVKD. The CDR3 region is CAIGTSGFYNEQFF. The CDR3 coding sequence is TGTGCCATCGGTACTAGCGGTTTTTACAATGAGCAGTTCTTC.

Turning to this clone: Other DNA sequences from this sample encode an identical CDR3 as well. J is TRBJ1-1 and V is TRBV28, with a weak D call TRBD1 (5 bases). V lost 10 bases to trimming and J lost 1 base, with 19 bases between them. Germline V gene sequence: CDR1 MDHEN, CDR2 SYDVKM. The length of the CDR3 is 15 residues. The CDR3 DNA sequence: TGTGCCACCACAAGGGGCAGCCAATGGAACACTGAAGCTTTCTTT. It yields the protein CATTRGSQWNTEAFF.

The CDR3 protein is CASSVAARSDTQYF. The DNA of the CDR3 is TGTGCCAGCAGCGTAGCGGCTAGGTCAGATACGCAGTATTTT. This chain links TRBV9 with TRBJ2-3, with D uncertain. Germline V gene lookup returns CDR1 SGDLS and CDR2 YYNGEE. This CDR3 has 14 amino acids. V was shortened by 0 bases and J by 4 bases, with 9 bases between the two germline ends.

The V and J genes are TRBV2 and TRBJ2-1; TRBD2 matches at 10 bases. Trimming took 6 bases from V and 10 from J; bases not matched to a gene: 15. The CDR3 has 16 residues. Germline CDR1 reads SNHLY; CDR2 reads FYNNEI. The CDR3 DNA reads TGTGCCAGCAGGGCCAAGCCGAGCGGGAGGGGGGGCGAGCAGTTCTTC. Translation gives CASRAKPSGRGGEQFF.

A few counts support this clone. The V and J genes are TRBV11-2 and TRBJ2-2; 7 nucleotides agree with TRBD1. The CDR3 spans 14 residues. CDR1 is SGHAT and CDR2 is FQNNGV in the germline V gene. J lost 4 bases, V lost 5 bases, and 4 bases had no gene match. For the CDR3, the DNA is TGTGCCAGCAGCATTTACAGGGGCACCGGGGAGCTGTTTTTT. Residues: CASSIYRGTGELFF.

Only one count was recorded for this clone. The chain has TRBV9 and TRBJ2-1, with D perhaps matching TRBD2 (6 bases). Between the trimmed V and J ends, which lost 0 bases and 6 bases, there was a span of 19 bases. This CDR3 is 17 amino acids long. Germline assignment: CDR1 SGDLS and CDR2 YYNGEE. CDR3 protein: CASSVGLRELGGNEQFF. CDR3 DNA: TGTGCCAGCAGCGTAGGGCTTCGGGAGCTCGGGGGCAATGAGCAGTTCTTC.

This chain uses TRBV2 with TRBJ2-5; perhaps TRBD1 as D (6 bases). Germline-derived CDR1 and CDR2 are SNHLY and FYNNEI. The CDR3 length is 15 residues. Trimming cost V 5 bases and J 4 bases, with 17 bases left between them. The CDR3 DNA follows: TGTGCCAGCAGTACCCAGGGGACCCGGCGAGAGACCCAGTACTTC. Translating gives CASSTQGTRRETQYF.